This passage covers 10 T cell receptor beta chains from one sample sequenced in a study of CD8 T cells in ankylosing spondylitis. Each CDR3 protein is one row after TCRdb ran MiXCR on the 5' RACE reads. Of hundreds of thousands of distinct CDR3 sequences listed, approximately 20% are singletons. Material: blood, either unsorted or a sorted T cell fraction (not recorded which). The source of these receptors is a male donor with ankylosing spondylitis or in good health (not recorded which).

This clonotype appeared a few times. The V gene is TRBV29-1, the J gene TRBJ1-4; TRBD1 might be the D (5 bases). Trimming stripped 4 bases from V and 0 bases from J, with 9 bases between. The germline V gene encodes CDR1 SQVTM and CDR2 ANQGSEA. This CDR3 is 14 amino acids long. The CDR3 loop is CSVASTATNEKLFF. DNA for the CDR3: TGCAGCGTTGCCTCGACAGCAACTAATGAAAAACTGTTTTTT.

Turning to this clonotype: One end of the junction fails to match germline, which may point to a read error. The chain links TRBV27 to TRBJ2-1; 10 bases line up with TRBD2. This CDR3 is built from 20 residues. Germline CDR1 is MNHEY and CDR2 is SMNVEV (reference sequence). The CDR3: CASSPLRRTSGLSSYNEQLF. The CDR3 DNA follows: TGTGCCAGCAGTCCCCTAAGGAGGACTAGCGGTTTGAGCTCCTACAATGAGCAGCTCTTC.

This clonotype was seen a few times. The V call is TRBV10-3, the J call TRBJ2-1; weak D call: TRBD1 (5 bases). The V and J ends lost 0 bases and 9 bases respectively, with 6 bases between them. The CDR3 runs to 12 residues. CDR1 and CDR2 (germline): ENHRY, SYGVKD. The CDR3 bases are TGTGCCATCAGTGAGTCCAGGGTTGAGCAGTTCTTC. Translated, it gives CAISESRVEQFF.

This clonotype appeared once. A junction boundary mismatches the germline segment, possibly from a read error. The V gene is TRBV10-1, the J gene TRBJ2-2; D is perhaps TRBD2 (5 bases). Germline CDR1 WNHNN, CDR2 SYGVQD (reference sequence). The CDR3 runs 14 residues. This chain's CDR3 is CASSESASTGVLFF. The CDR3 coding sequence is TGCGCCAGCAGTGAGTCAGCCTCCACCGGGGTGCTGTTTTTT.

This clonotype turned up a few times. J is TRBJ2-2 and V is TRBV18; D gene uncertain. The CDR3 totals 17 residues. V was shortened by 2 bases and J by 3 bases, with 16 bases between the two germline ends. Germline V gives CDR1 KGHSH, CDR2 LQKENI. The CDR3 spells CASSPSAQAPDTGELFF. CDR3 DNA sequence: TGTGCCAGCTCACCAAGTGCCCAGGCCCCGGACACCGGGGAGCTGTTTTTT. Together with reference TRBV18 and TRBJ2-2, the CDR3 gives the full variable domain: NAGVMQNPRHLVRRRGQEARLRCSPMKGHSHVYWYRQLPEEGLKFMVYLQKENIIDESGMPKERFSAEFPKEGPSILRIQQVVRGDSAAYFCASSPSAQAPDTGELFFGEGSRLTVL.

In its sample, this clonotype was seen many times. V gene TRBV20-1 combines with J gene TRBJ1-1, with a possible D match to TRBD1 (5 bases). The CDR3 length is 14 residues. Germline lookup yields CDR1 DFQATT and CDR2 SNEGSKA (reference sequence). V shed 3 bases and J shed 1 base, with 12 bases lying between them. CDR3 DNA sequence: TGCAGTGCTAGGCCCAGGGACCGGAACACTGAAGCTTTCTTT. Its protein product is CSARPRDRNTEAFF.

The V call is TRBV9, the J call TRBJ2-3, with a weak D call TRBD2 (5 bases). CDR1 and CDR2 (germline): SGDLS, YYNGEE. The CDR3 is 14 amino acids. The germline V and J ends were trimmed by 4 bases and 4 bases, with 13 bases remaining between them. DNA of the CDR3: TGTGCCAGCAGCCTCGGACTCAGCCCAGATACGCAGTATTTT. This sequence encodes CASSLGLSPDTQYF.

The chain employs TRBV20-1 and TRBJ2-1, with 7 bases fitting TRBD2. Trimming removed 3 bases from V and 0 bases from J; junction bases left unmatched: 5. The CDR3 spans 15 residues. Per the germline V gene, CDR1 is DFQATT and CDR2 is SNEGSKA (reference sequence). CDR3 nucleotides: TGCAGTGCTAGCTCACTAGCGAGCTCCTACAATGAGCAGTTCTTC. Its protein product is CSASSLASSYNEQFF.

This clonotype showed up many times. The V call is TRBV10-3, the J call TRBJ1-2; D remains unclear. Trimming removed 6 bases at V and 8 bases at J, with 10 bases between. The CDR3 has 11 amino acids. CDR1 is ENHRY, CDR2 SYGVKD, per germline. In nucleotides, the CDR3 is TGTGCCATCAGACGCGAATACGGCTACACCTTC. Translation: CAIRREYGYTF.

This clonotype was detected ten times or more. The chain employs TRBV5-1 and TRBJ1-4; D call uncertain. V lost 3 bases and J 4 bases, leaving 13 bases between the germline ends. This CDR3 is 15 amino acids long. Germline V gene lookup returns CDR1 SGHRS and CDR2 YFSETQ. As DNA, the CDR3 is TGCGCCAGCAGCTACCCGCCCGGAGGTAATGAAAAACTGTTTTTT. Encoded protein: CASSYPPGGNEKLFF.